This paragraph reports one T cell receptor (beta chain). Its specificity is unknown. Between the trimmed V and J ends, which lost 2 bases and 3 bases, there was a span of 13 bases. Germline values: CDR1 MDHEN, CDR2 SYDVKM. The CDR3 extends over 15 amino acids. The protocol was immunoSEQ multiplex PCR, while the TCRdb copy is restricted to in-frame clones and leaves out a portion. The sample has about 55,000 clones, about nine tenths seen once. This entry belongs to a study of cytomegalovirus exposure and HLA in healthy donors. Study conclusions and caveats: Most TCR sequences were seen very rarely across donors, but some public TCRs occurred in many. As confirmed in vitro, three CMV-associated chains were specific for CMV antigens.

The TCR originated in a man younger than 35 in good health and CMV-seronegative. The chain carries TRBV28 and TRBJ1-2, with a tentative D call TRBD1 (6 bases). Sample: PBMCs. The CDR3: CASSLMGHSYYGYTF. CDR3 nucleotides: TGTGCCAGCAGTTTAATGGGACACTCTTACTATGGCTACACCTTC.